This TCR beta chain was identified in a study of blood T cell repertoires in COVID-19. Comments on this clone: The sample holds other DNA sequences that translate to the same CDR3.

The assay was immunoSEQ multiplex PCR, and TCRdb's table has in-frame clones only and misses some. The sample carries around 160,000 clones, approximately 80% recorded once. Sequenced material: peripheral blood. This TCR came from a man aged 55 to 70 with active or convalescent COVID-19.

The CDR3 region has the DNA TGTGCCAGCAGTTACGGGGGGACTTCTCCACCGAATGAGCAGTTCTTC. Its translation: CASSYGGTSPPNEQFF. J is TRBJ2-1 and V is TRBV6-2 or TRBV6-3; D is possibly TRBD2 (6 bases). V lost 2 bases and J lost 7, with 18 bases in between. The germline CDR1 and CDR2 sequences are MNHEY and SVGEGT. The CDR3 has 16 residues.